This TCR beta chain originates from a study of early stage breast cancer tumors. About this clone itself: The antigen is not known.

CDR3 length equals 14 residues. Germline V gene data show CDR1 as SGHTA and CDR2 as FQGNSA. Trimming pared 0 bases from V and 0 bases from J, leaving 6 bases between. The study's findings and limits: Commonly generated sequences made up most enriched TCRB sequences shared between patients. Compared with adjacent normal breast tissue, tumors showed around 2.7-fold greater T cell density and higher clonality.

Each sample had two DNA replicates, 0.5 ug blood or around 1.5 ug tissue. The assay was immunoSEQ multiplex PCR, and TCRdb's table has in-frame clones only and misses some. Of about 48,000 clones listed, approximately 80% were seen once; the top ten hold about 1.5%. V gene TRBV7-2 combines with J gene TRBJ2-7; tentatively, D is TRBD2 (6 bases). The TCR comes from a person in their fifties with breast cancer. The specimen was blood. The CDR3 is CASSLAEGSYEQYF. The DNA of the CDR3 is TGTGCCAGCAGCTTAGCGGAGGGCTCCTACGAGCAGTACTTC.